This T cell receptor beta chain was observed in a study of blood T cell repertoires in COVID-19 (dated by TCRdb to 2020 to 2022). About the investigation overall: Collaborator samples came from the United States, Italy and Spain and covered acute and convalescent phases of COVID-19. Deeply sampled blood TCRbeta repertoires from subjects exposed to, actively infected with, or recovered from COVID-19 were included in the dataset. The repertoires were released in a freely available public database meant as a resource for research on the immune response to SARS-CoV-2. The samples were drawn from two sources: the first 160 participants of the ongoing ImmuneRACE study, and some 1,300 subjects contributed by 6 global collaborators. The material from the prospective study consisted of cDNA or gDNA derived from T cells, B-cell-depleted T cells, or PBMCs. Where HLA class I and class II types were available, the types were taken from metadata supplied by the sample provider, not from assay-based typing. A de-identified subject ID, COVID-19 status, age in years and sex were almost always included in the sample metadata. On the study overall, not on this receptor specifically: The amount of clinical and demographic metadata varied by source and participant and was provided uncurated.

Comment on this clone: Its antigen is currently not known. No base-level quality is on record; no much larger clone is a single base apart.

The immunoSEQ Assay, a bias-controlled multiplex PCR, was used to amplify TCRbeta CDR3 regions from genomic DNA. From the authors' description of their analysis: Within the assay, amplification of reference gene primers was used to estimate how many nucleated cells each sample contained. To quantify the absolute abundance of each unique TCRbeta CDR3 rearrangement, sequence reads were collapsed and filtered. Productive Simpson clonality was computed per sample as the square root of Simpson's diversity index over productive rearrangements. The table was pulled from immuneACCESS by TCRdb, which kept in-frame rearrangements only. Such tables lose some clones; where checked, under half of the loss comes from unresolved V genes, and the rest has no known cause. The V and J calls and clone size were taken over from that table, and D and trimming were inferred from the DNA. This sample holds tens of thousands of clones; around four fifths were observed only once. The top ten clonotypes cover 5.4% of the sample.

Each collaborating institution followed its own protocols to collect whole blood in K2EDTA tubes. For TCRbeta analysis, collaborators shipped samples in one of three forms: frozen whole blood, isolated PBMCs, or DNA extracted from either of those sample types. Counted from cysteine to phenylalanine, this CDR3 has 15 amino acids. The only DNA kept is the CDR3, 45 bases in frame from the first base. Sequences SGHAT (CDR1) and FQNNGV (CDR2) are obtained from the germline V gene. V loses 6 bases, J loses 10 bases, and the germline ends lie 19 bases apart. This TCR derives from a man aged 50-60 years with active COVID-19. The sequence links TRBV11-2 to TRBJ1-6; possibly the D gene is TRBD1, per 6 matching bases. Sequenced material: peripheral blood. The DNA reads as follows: TGTGCCAGCAGACCAGGTGGGGGGGGCAAGTCACCCCTCCACTTT. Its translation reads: CASRPGGGGKSPLHF.